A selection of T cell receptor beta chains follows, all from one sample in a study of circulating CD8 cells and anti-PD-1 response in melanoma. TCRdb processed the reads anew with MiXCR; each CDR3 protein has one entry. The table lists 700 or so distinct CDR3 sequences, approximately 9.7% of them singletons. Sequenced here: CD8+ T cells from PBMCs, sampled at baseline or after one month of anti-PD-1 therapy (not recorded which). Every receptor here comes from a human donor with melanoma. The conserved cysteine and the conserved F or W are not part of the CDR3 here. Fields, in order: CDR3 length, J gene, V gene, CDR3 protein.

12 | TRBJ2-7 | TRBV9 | ASAPGTHVVEQY
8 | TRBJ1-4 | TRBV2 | ASLKGNLF
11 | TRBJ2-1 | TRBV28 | ASSLTWGDEQF
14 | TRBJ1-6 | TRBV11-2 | ASSQIGQGSNSPLH
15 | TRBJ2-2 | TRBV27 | ASSLRFGQPNTGELF
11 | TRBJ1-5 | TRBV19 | ASQQGGNQPQH
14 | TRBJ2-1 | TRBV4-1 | ASSQTPGRTMDKQF
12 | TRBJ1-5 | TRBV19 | ASSNGCPNQPQH
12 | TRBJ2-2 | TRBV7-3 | ASSQPASTGELF
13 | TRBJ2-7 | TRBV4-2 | ASSQGATASYEQY
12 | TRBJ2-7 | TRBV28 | ASNPRDVTYEQY
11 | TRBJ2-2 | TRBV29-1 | SVGRNSPGELF
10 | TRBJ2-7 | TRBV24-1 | ATSDYRGEQY
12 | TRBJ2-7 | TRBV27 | ASSSWDRFYEQY
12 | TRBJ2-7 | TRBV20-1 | SARGIDSSYEQY
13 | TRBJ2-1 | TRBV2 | ASSPSGGVYNEQF
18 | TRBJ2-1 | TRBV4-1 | ASSQDPGLAASSSYNEQF
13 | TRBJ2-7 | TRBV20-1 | SARGTSHSSYEQY
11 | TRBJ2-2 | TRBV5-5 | ASRDRGPGELF
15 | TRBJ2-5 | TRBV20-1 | SARALGAGGMQETQY
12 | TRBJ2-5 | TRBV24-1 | ATSGQAPEETQY
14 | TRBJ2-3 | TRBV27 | ASSLYGGGALDTQY
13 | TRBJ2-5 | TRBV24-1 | ATSTAGSLQETQY
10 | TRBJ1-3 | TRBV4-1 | ASSQGGSTIY
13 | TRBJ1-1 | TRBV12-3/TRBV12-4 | ASSFGSPGITEAF
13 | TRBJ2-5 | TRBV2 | ASREGGTSQGTQY
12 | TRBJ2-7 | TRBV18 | ASSPRPGYYEQY
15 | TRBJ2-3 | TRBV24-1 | ATSDLGGGRSTDTQY
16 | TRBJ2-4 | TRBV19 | ASSIAFRGALAKNIQY
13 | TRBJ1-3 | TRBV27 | ASRPGTVGGNTIY
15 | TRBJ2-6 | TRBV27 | ASSLSRGGTGANVLT
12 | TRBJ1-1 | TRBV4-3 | ASSQEVSFTEAF
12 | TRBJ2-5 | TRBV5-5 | ASSPILVGETQY
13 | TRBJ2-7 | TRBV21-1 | ASSVPPEVLYEQY
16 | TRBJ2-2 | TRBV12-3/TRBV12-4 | ASSTRLAGGLNTGELF
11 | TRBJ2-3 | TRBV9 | ASSVGGIDTQY
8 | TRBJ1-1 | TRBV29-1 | SVGNTEAF